This is a list of T cell receptor beta chains from one sample in a study of identical twins. TCRdb used MiXCR to reprocess the 5' RACE reads, holding one entry per CDR3 protein. The data contain around 290,000 distinct CDR3 sequences, roughly 9.8% of them singletons. These data also formed part of another study, on yellow fever vaccine responses in identical twins.

Sequencing was performed on CD8+ T cells sorted from blood. The receptors were gathered from a woman between 18 and 30 years old in good health. The CDR3 runs from the conserved cysteine through the conserved F or W. D genes are given only for firm matches. The size of a clone is reported for some rows only, either as once, few or many, or as a class for expanded clones.

abundance,j_gene,d_gene,v_gene,CDR3nt,CDR3aa
.,TRBJ2-7,TRBD2,TRBV18,TGTGCCAGCTCACCATTGGGGCGGGAGCAGTGGGAGCAGTACTTC,CASSPLGREQWEQYF
many,TRBJ2-1,TRBD1,TRBV4-1,TGCGCCAGCAGCCAAGTGTGGGGACAGGTAGGATACAATGAGCAGTTCTTC,CASSQVWGQVGYNEQFF
many,TRBJ1-1,.,TRBV25-1,TGTGCCAGCAGTGCCGCTTCGAGGAACACTGAAGCTTTCTTT,CASSAASRNTEAFF
few,TRBJ1-6,.,TRBV2,TGTGCCAGCCACGGGAATTCACCCCTCCACTTT,CASHGNSPLHF
many,TRBJ2-1,TRBD1,TRBV15,TGTGCCACCAGCAGGGATCCGGGACAGGGATCCTACAATGAGCAGTTCTTC,CATSRDPGQGSYNEQFF
few,TRBJ2-7,TRBD1,TRBV27,TGTGCCAGCGCCGGGACAGGGACCTACGAGCAGTACTTC,CASAGTGTYEQYF
many,TRBJ2-5,.,TRBV9,TGTGCCAGCAGCGTCACTCAGGGGGAGACCCAGTACTTC,CASSVTQGETQYF
few,TRBJ2-1,.,TRBV7-7,TGTGCTAGCAGCTTAGAGGCCCCCGATTCTTGGGGGAAAAATGAGCAGTTCTTC,CASSLEAPDSWGKNEQFF
many,TRBJ2-2,.,TRBV25-1,TGTGCCAGCAGTGCCCTAGGACAGTTCACCGGGGAGCTGTTTTTT,CASSALGQFTGELFF
few,TRBJ1-6,TRBD1,TRBV25-1,TGTGCCAGCAGTGAGAGAGGGGGCCATTCACCCCTCCACTTT,CASSERGGHSPLHF
many,TRBJ2-2,.,TRBV20-1,TGCAGTGCTAGAGATCAGTCGGGGGCCCTAGGAACTAGTACCGGGGAGCTGTTTTTT,CSARDQSGALGTSTGELFF
few,TRBJ1-2,.,TRBV12-3/TRBV12-4,TGTGCCAGCATCCCATCAACCGTCGGTGAAGACTATGGCTACACCTTC,CASIPSTVGEDYGYTF
many,TRBJ2-1,TRBD1,TRBV3-1,TGTGCCAGCAGCCAAGATCTGTCAGGGGGCCCTACAACCAATGAGCAGTTCTTC,CASSQDLSGGPTTNEQFF
many,TRBJ2-2,.,TRBV5-1,TGCGCCAGCAGCTTGGAGGTCAGGGGCACCGGGGAGCTGTTTTTT,CASSLEVRGTGELFF
few,TRBJ2-7,.,TRBV29-1,TGCAGCGTTGAAGTACAGGGGACTCCAGCATACGAGCAGTACTTC,CSVEVQGTPAYEQYF
few,TRBJ1-1,.,TRBV5-5,TGTGCCAGCAGCCTAATAGGAGGGCGGAACACTGAAGCTTTCTTT,CASSLIGGRNTEAFF
few,TRBJ2-7,.,TRBV20-1,TGCAGTGCTACCGAATGGGAACAACACGTAGGCAGCTACGAGCAGTACTTC,CSATEWEQHVGSYEQYF
.,TRBJ2-7,.,TRBV13,TGTGCCAGCAGCTCAGGTATGGTATCCTACGAGCAGTACTTC,CASSSGMVSYEQYF
many,TRBJ2-2,TRBD1,TRBV6-4,TGTGCCAGCAGTGACTCGACAGGGGACACCGGGGAGCTGTTTTTT,CASSDSTGDTGELFF
many,TRBJ2-7,TRBD1,TRBV27,TGTGCCAGCAGTCAACAGACACCGACAGGGCCCGACTACGAGCAGTACTTC,CASSQQTPTGPDYEQYF
few,TRBJ1-2,.,TRBV27,TGTGCCAGCAGTCCCAACGGGTCAGGGTACTATGGCTACACCTTC,CASSPNGSGYYGYTF
many,TRBJ2-1,.,TRBV27,TGTGCCAGCAGTCCCTTGAGTAATGAGCAGTTCTTC,CASSPLSNEQFF
.,TRBJ2-3,.,TRBV27,TGTGCCAGCAGTTTACCGGCCGGGGCGCAGTATTTT,CASSLPAGAQYF
few,TRBJ1-5,.,TRBV27,TGTGCCAGCAGTCGGACGCGGCCACCGGGGGGGCCCCAGCATTTT,CASSRTRPPGGPQHF
few,TRBJ2-5,.,TRBV6-5,TGTGCCAGCAGTTATGAGGACTACCAGAGTGGGACCCAGTACTTC,CASSYEDYQSGTQYF
many,TRBJ1-5,TRBD1,TRBV13,TGTGCCAGCAGCTTATCAGGGACAGGGGCTCCAAGGGGTCAGCCCCAGCATTTT,CASSLSGTGAPRGQPQHF
few,TRBJ1-1,TRBD1,TRBV12-3/TRBV12-4,TGTGCCAGCAGTTTACGACCCTACCGACAGGGACTGAACACTGAAGCTTTCTTT,CASSLRPYRQGLNTEAFF
few,TRBJ2-1,TRBD2,TRBV5-1,TGCGCCAGCAGCCTAGCGGGGGTCTATGAGCAGTTCTTC,CASSLAGVYEQFF
few,TRBJ2-7,TRBD1,TRBV27,TGTGCCAGCAGTTTCCGCTGGACAGGGGAGGACGAGCAGTACTTC,CASSFRWTGEDEQYF
many,TRBJ2-3,TRBD1,TRBV29-1,TGCAGCGTTGAAGAGGGGCCTTGGGACAGGGGCCCTAGCACAGATACGCAGTATTTT,CSVEEGPWDRGPSTDTQYF
many,TRBJ2-3,TRBD2,TRBV7-9,TGTGCCAGCAGCTTATTTACTAGCGGGCTCGATCGGGATACGCAGTATTTT,CASSLFTSGLDRDTQYF
.,TRBJ2-5,.,TRBV25-1,TGTGCCAGCAGTGAATATGAACGGACGGAAGAGACCCAGTACTTC,CASSEYERTEETQYF
many,TRBJ2-3,TRBD2,TRBV4-3,TGCGCCAGCAGCCAGGGGAGCGGGATGCGTACGCAGTATTTT,CASSQGSGMRTQYF